Sequencing of this TCR beta chain was carried out in a study of read filtering for tumor transcriptome and immune sequencing. Study context: By R-ISS, stages I, II and III held approximately 8, 16 and 7 patients. Study conclusions and caveats: Correlation between methods rose after single-read clonotypes were removed.

The library was built from roughly 400 ng RNA with molecular barcoded adaptors for alpha/delta and beta/gamma chains. MiXCR, run by TCRdb on the reads, gives a single entry per CDR3 protein. The table has 100,000 to 150,000 distinct CDR3 sequences, over 10% seen once; the top ten hold roughly 7.6%. This clonotype was seen a single time. Its antigen is unidentified. Germline V gives CDR1 SGHKS, CDR2 YYEKEE (reference sequence). Trimming removed 0 bases from V and 3 bases from J, with 7 bases in between. The CDR3 spans 14 residues. Material: a population of CD138-negative cells sorted from bone marrow. The chain uses TRBV5-5 and TRBJ1-5, with D tentatively TRBD1 (5 bases). This receptor was taken from a donor older than 35 with multiple myeloma. DNA for the CDR3: TGTGCCAGCAGCTTGGGACAGATCAATCAGCCCCAGCATTTT. This codes for CASSLGQINQPQHF.